This T cell receptor (beta chain) was recorded in a study of blood T cell dynamics during melanoma immunotherapy. As for time point: week 3, after first cycle of checkpoint inhibitor. Sequencing used immunoSEQ multiplex PCR; TCRdb keeps in-frame clones, though not all of them. The repertoire holds under 20,000 clones, with about 90% as singletons. This clone has only one observation. CDR3 size: 17 residues. V shed 2 bases and J shed 0 bases, with 11 bases lying between them. Germline CDR1 LNHDA, CDR2 SQIVND (reference sequence). The sample was blood, taken from a patient treated with checkpoint blockade. The chain combines TRBV19 with TRBJ2-6; D is uncertain. The receptor was derived from a human donor with melanoma. CDR3 in amino acids: CASSIRASSSGANVLTF. As DNA, the CDR3 is TGTGCCAGTAGTATAAGGGCCTCGAGCTCTGGGGCCAACGTCCTGACTTTC.